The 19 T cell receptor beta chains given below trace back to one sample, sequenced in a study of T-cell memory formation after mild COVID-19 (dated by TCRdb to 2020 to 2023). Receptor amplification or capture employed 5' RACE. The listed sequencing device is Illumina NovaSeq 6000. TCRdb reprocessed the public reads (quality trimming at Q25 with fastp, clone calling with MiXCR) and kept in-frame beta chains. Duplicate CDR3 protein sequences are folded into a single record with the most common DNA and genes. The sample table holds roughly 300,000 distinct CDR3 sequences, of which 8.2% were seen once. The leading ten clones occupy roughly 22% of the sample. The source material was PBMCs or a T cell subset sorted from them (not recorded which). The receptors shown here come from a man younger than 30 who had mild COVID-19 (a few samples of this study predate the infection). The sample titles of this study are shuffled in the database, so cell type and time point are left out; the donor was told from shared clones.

CDR3 nucleotide sequence: TGCGCCAGCAGCTTGTGGAGCGCCGGGGAGCTGTTTTTT. This encodes CASSLWSAGELFF. J is TRBJ2-2 and V is TRBV5-1; unclear D gene. Trimming shortened V by 1 base and J by 6 bases, and 7 bases separated the two germline ends. Germline loops: CDR1 SGHRS, CDR2 YFSETQ. The CDR3 loop spans 13 amino acids. Complete variable domain (other parts from reference TRBV5-1 and TRBJ2-2): KAGVTQTPRYLIKTRGQQVTLSCSPISGHRSVSWYQQTPGQGLQFLFEYFSETQRNKGNFPGRFSGRQFSNSRSEMNVSTLELGDSALYLCASSLWSAGELFFGEGSRLTVL.

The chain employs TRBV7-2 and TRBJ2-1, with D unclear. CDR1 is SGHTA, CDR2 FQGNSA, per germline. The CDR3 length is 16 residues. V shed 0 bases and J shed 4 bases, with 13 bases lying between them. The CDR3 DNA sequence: TGTGCCAGCAGCTTAGCGGGCAGTGGCTGGTACAATGAGCAGTTCTTC. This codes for CASSLAGSGWYNEQFF. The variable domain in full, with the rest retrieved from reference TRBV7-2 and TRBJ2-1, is GAGVSQSPSNKVTEKGKDVELRCDPISGHTALYWYRQSLGQGLEFLIYFQGNSAPDKSGLPSDRFSAERTGGSVSTLTIQRTQQEDSAVYLCASSLAGSGWYNEQFFGPGTRLTVL.

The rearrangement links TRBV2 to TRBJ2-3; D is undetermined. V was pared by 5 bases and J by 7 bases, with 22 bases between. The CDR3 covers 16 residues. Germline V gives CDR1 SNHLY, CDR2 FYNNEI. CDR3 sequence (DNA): TGTGCCAGCAGTCAGGCGGAACTGGCGGAACTTTATACGCAGTATTTT. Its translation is CASSQAELAELYTQYF.

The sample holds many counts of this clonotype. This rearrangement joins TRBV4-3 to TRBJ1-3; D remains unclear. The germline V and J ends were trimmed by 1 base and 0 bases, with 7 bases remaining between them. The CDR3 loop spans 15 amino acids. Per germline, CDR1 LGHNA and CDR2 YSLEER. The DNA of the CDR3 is TGCGCCAGCAGCCAAGCTACGGGCTCTGGAAACACCATATATTTT. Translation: CASSQATGSGNTIYF.

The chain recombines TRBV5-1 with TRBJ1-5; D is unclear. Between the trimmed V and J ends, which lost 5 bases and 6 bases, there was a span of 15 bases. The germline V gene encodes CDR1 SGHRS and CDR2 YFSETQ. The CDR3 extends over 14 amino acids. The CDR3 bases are TGCGCCAGCAGTGGAGGGTTGTTAGGTCAGCCCCAGCATTTT. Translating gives CASSGGLLGQPQHF.

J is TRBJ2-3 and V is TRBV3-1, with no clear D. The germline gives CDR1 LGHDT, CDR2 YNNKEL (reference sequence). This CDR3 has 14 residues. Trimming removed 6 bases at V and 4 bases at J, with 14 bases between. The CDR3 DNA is TGTGCCAGCAGGGGGTCCTTTGGGGCAGATACGCAGTATTTT. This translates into CASRGSFGADTQYF.

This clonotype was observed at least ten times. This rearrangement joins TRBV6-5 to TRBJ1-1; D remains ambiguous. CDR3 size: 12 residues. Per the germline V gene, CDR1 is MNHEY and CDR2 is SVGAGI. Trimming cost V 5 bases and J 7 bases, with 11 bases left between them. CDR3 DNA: TGTGCCAGCAGTAATGGAGGTAATGAAGCTTTCTTT. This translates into CASSNGGNEAFF.

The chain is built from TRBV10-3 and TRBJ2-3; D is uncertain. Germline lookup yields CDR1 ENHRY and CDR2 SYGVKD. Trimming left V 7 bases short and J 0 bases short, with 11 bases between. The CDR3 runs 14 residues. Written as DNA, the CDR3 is TGTGCCATCACGGTGGCAGAAAGCACAGATACGCAGTATTTT. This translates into CAITVAESTDTQYF.

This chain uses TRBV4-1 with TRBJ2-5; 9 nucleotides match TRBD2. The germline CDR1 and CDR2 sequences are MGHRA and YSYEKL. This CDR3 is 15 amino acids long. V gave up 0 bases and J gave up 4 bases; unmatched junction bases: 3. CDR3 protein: CASSQEGLAGETQYF. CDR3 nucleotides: TGCGCCAGCAGCCAAGAGGGACTAGCCGGAGAGACCCAGTACTTC.

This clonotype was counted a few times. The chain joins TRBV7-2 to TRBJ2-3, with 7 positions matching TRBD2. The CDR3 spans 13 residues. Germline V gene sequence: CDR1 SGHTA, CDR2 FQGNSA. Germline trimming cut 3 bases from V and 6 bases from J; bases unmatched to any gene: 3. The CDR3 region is CASSFAGVDTQYF. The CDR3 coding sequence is TGTGCCAGCAGCTTTGCGGGGGTGGATACGCAGTATTTT.

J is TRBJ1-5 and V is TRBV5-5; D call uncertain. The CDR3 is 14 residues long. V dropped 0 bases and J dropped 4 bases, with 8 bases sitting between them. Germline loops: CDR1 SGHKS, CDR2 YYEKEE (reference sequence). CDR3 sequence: CASSLGPENQPQHF. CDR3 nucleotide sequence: TGTGCCAGCAGCTTGGGGCCAGAGAATCAGCCCCAGCATTTT. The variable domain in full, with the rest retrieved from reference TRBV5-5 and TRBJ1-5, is DAGVTQSPTHLIKTRGQQVTLRCSPISGHKSVSWYQQVLGQGPQFIFQYYEKEERGRGNFPDRFSARQFPNYSSELNVNALLLGDSALYLCASSLGPENQPQHFGDGTRLSIL.

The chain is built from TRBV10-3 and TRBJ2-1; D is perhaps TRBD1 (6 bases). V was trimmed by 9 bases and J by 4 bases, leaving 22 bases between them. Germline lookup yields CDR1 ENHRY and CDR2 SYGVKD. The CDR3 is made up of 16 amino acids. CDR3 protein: CAITTGQSPSYNEQFF. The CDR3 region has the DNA TGTGCCATTACTACCGGACAGAGCCCAAGTTACAATGAGCAGTTCTTC.

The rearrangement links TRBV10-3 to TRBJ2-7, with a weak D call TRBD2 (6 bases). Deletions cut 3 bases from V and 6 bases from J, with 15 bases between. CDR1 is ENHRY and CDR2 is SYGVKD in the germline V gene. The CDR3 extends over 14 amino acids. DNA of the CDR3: TGTGCCATCAGTGATGGGTACTCCGGGAGCGAGCAGTACGTC. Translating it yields CAISDGYSGSEQYV.

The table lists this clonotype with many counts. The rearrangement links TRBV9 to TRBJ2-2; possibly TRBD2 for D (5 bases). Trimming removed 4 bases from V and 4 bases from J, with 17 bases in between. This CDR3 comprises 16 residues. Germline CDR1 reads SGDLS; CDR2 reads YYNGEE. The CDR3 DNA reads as TGTGCCAGCAGCCCCCGCGCGGGTGCGGGCACCGGGGAGCTGTTTTTT. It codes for CASSPRAGAGTGELFF.

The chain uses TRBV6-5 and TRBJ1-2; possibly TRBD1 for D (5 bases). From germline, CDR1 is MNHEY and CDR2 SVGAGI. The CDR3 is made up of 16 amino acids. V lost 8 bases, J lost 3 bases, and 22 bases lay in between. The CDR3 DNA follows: TGTGCCAGCCATCGGGATGGAGGGGTGGTGGACTATGGCTACACCTTC. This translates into CASHRDGGVVDYGYTF.

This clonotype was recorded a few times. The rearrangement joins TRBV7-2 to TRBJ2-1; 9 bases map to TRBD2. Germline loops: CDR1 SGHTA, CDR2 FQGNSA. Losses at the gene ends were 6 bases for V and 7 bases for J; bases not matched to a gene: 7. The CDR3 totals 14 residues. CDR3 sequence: CASRDGGGANEQFF. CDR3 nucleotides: TGTGCCAGCAGGGACGGCGGGGGGGCGAATGAGCAGTTCTTC.

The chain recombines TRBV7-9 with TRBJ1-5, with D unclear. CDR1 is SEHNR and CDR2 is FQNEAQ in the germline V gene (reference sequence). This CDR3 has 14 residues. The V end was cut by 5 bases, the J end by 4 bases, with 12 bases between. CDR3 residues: CASSDKGNNQPQHF. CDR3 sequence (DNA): TGTGCCAGCAGCGACAAGGGCAATAATCAGCCCCAGCATTTT.

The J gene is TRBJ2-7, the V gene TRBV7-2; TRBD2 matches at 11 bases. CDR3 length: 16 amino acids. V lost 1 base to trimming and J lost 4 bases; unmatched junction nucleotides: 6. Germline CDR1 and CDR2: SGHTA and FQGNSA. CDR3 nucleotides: TGTGCCAGCAGCTTAGTTGGGACTAGCGGTAGGTACGAGCAGTACGTC. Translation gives CASSLVGTSGRYEQYV.

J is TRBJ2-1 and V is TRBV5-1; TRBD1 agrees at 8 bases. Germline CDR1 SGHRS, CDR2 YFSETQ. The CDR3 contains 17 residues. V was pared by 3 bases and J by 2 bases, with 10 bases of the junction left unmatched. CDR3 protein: CASSSPLQGATYNEQFF. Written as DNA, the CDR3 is TGCGCCAGCAGCTCGCCCCTCCAGGGGGCTACCTACAATGAGCAGTTCTTC.